Listed below are T cell receptor beta chains from one sample, sequenced in a study of blood T cells in healthy people across ages. TCRdb re-derived calls from the 5' RACE reads in MiXCR, one entry per CDR3 protein. Found here are around 520,000 distinct CDR3 sequences, about 27% of them singletons; the top ten hold approximately 4%. These same data were also listed under a study on T cells of mothers and their children.

Input material: blood. The receptors come from a boy younger than 10 in good health. Each CDR3 is given with its conserved first and last residue. D genes are given only for firm matches. Part of the rows lack a size; the others show once, few, many or a class for expanded clones.

. | TRBJ2-5 | TRBV9 | . | TGTGCCAGCAGCGTCTCAGGGAAGCTAGCTTCAGGAGAGACCCAGTACTTC | CASSVSGKLASGETQYF
. | TRBJ1-2 | TRBV18 | . | TGTGCCAGCTCACCACGGGCAGAACATTATGGCTACACCTTC | CASSPRAEHYGYTF
TRBD1 | TRBJ2-5 | TRBV5-1 | . | TGCGCCAGCAGCGGGGACAGCGAGACCCAGTACTTC | CASSGDSETQYF
. | TRBJ1-1 | TRBV12-3/TRBV12-4 | . | TGTGCCAGCAGTTTAGATGGTTTCACTGAAGCTTTCTTT | CASSLDGFTEAFF
TRBD1 | TRBJ1-4 | TRBV3-1 | many | TGTGCCAGCAGACTGTCTCCGGGACAGGGATCCGAAAAACTGTTTTTT | CASRLSPGQGSEKLFF
TRBD2 | TRBJ2-7 | TRBV7-2 | . | TGTGCCAGCAGCTTAGTTTTGAATTGGGCGGGAGATGGTTACGAGCAGTACTTC | CASSLVLNWAGDGYEQYF
TRBD2 | TRBJ2-3 | TRBV10-3 | . | TGTGCCATCAGCCCTGCGGGGGGGACTAGCACAGATACGCAGTATTTT | CAISPAGGTSTDTQYF
TRBD2 | TRBJ2-2 | TRBV9 | . | TGTGCCAGCAGCGTCGGCGGGGGGGCCGGGGAGCTGTTTTTT | CASSVGGGAGELFF
. | TRBJ2-5 | TRBV5-1 | . | TGCGCCAGCAGCCCCCAAGCGACTCAAAATAGGGAGACCCAGTACTTC | CASSPQATQNRETQYF
TRBD1 | TRBJ2-7 | TRBV7-2 | few | TGTGCCAGCAGCTTAGTAGGGGACAGAATATACGAGCAGTACTTC | CASSLVGDRIYEQYF
TRBD2 | TRBJ2-4 | TRBV7-9 | . | TGTGCCAGCAGCTCCCCAAGACTAGCGGGGGTTGCCAAAAACATTCAGTACTTC | CASSSPRLAGVAKNIQYF
. | TRBJ1-2 | TRBV4-3 | few | TGCGCCAGCAGCCAAGATTACGCGCGGGGTGGCTACACCTTC | CASSQDYARGGYTF
TRBD1 | TRBJ1-1 | TRBV29-1 | few | TGCAGCGGGGGGACAGGGGCCCTTGAAGCTTTCTTT | CSGGTGALEAFF
TRBD2 | TRBJ2-7 | TRBV6-1 | . | TGTGCCAGCAGTGAATGGGGTAGCGGGGCCTCCTACGAGCAGTACTTC | CASSEWGSGASYEQYF
. | TRBJ2-1 | TRBV4-1 | few | TGCGCCAGCAGCCCGGGACCCGTCTACAATGAGCAGTTCTTC | CASSPGPVYNEQFF
TRBD2 | TRBJ2-7 | TRBV6-4 | . | TGTGCCAGGAGGACGGCGGGAGAAATCAACGAGCAGTACTTC | CARRTAGEINEQYF
. | TRBJ1-2 | TRBV20-1 | . | TGCAGTGCTGGACATGTAGGCTACACCTTC | CSAGHVGYTF
TRBD1 | TRBJ1-3 | TRBV10-3 | few | TGTGCCATCAACACCCGGGACAGGGGGCCAGTGCGAGGAAACACCATATATTTT | CAINTRDRGPVRGNTIYF
TRBD1 | TRBJ2-7 | TRBV20-1 | . | TGCAGTGCTAGGGGACAGACCAACTCCTACGAGCAGTACTTC | CSARGQTNSYEQYF
TRBD1 | TRBJ2-3 | TRBV5-1 | . | TGCGCCAGCAGTTCCGGGACAGGGGTTGGAGGAGATACGCAGTATTTT | CASSSGTGVGGDTQYF
. | TRBJ2-4 | TRBV12-3/TRBV12-4 | . | TGTGCCAGCAGTTTAGGGGGAGGCGAAAACATTCAGTACTTC | CASSLGGGENIQYF
. | TRBJ1-4 | TRBV7-6 | . | TGTGCCAGCAGCCATGGCGGGGGCCAGGGGACTAATGAAAAACTGTTTTTT | CASSHGGGQGTNEKLFF
TRBD1 | TRBJ2-1 | TRBV4-3 | once | TGCGCCAGCAAAAACAGGGGAACGGATGAGCAGTTCTTC | CASKNRGTDEQFF
. | TRBJ2-3 | TRBV15 | few | TGTGCCACCAGCAGGGCCGGCCAGGCGGCAGATACGCAGTATTTT | CATSRAGQAADTQYF
TRBD2 | TRBJ2-1 | TRBV15 | . | TGTGCCACCTCGGAGGGACTAGCGGGGTCTTCCGGGCAGTTCTTC | CATSEGLAGSSGQFF
TRBD2 | TRBJ2-3 | TRBV20-1 | . | TGCAGTGCTAGGACTAGCGATCCAGATACGCAGTATTTT | CSARTSDPDTQYF
. | TRBJ2-7 | TRBV20-1 | . | TGCAGTCCCAGGAGTAGGGGAGGCTACGAGCAGTACTTC | CSPRSRGGYEQYF
. | TRBJ2-5 | TRBV4-2 | few | TGTGCCAGCAGCCAAGGCGGCTACCAAGAGACCCAGTACTTC | CASSQGGYQETQYF
. | TRBJ2-5 | TRBV20-1 | . | TGCAGTGTCTCAAGCCCACGTAAAGAGACCCAGTACTTC | CSVSSPRKETQYF
. | TRBJ2-1 | TRBV27 | once | TGTGCCTGCAAATATGAAGGCCCCTACAATGAGCAGTTCTTC | CACKYEGPYNEQFF
. | TRBJ1-2 | TRBV7-2 | . | TGTGCCAGCAGCTTCCCTGGCAGAGACTATGGCTACACCTTC | CASSFPGRDYGYTF
. | TRBJ1-4 | TRBV6-5 | . | TGTGCCAGCAGACAACGGGTAGGATCTATTGAAAAACTGTTTTTT | CASRQRVGSIEKLFF
. | TRBJ2-3 | TRBV12-3/TRBV12-4 | . | TGTGCCAGCAGCGGCGAGCGGCAGGGCAGGGATACGCAGTATTTT | CASSGERQGRDTQYF
TRBD1 | TRBJ2-6 | TRBV11-2 | . | TGTGCCAGCAGCCCTGTCCCGGGACAGGGGCAGGTGGCCAACGTCCTGACTTTC | CASSPVPGQGQVANVLTF
. | TRBJ1-2 | TRBV5-1 | . | TGCGCCAGCAGCGTTGGAGGTAATGGCTACACCTTC | CASSVGGNGYTF
TRBD2 | TRBJ2-2 | TRBV15 | few | TGTGCCACCAGCAGAGATATAATCGTGGCGGGAGGGGACACCGGGGAGCTGTTTTTT | CATSRDIIVAGGDTGELFF
. | TRBJ2-2 | TRBV3-1 | . | TGTGCCAGCAGCCCCCTACCGAACACCGGGGAGCTGTTTTTT | CASSPLPNTGELFF